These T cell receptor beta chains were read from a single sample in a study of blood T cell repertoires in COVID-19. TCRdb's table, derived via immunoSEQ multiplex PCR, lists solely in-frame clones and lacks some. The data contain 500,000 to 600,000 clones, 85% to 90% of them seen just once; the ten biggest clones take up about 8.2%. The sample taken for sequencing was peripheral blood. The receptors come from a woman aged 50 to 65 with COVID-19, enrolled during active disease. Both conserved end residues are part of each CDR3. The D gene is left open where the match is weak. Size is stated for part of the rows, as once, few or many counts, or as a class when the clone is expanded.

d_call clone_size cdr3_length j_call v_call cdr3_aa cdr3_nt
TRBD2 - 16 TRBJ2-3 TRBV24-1 CATSDGTTTSTDTQYF TGTGCCACCAGTGATGGGACTACCACTAGCACAGATACGCAGTATTTT
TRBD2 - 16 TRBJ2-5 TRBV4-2 CASSQGTSGGQETQYF TGTGCCAGCAGCCAAGGGACTAGCGGGGGACAAGAGACCCAGTACTTC
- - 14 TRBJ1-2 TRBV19 CASSMEHGTYGYTF TGTGCCAGTAGTATGGAGCACGGAACCTATGGCTACACCTTC
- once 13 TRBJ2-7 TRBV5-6 CASSRGTDYEQYF TGTGCCAGCAGCCGGGGGACAGACTACGAGCAGTACTTC
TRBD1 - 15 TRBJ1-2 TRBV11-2 CASSYIYGTDYGYTF TGTGCCAGCAGTTACATTTACGGGACAGACTATGGCTACACCTTC
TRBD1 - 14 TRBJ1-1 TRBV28 CASTRTWDREQAFF TGTGCCAGCACAAGAACGTGGGACAGGGAGCAAGCTTTCTTT
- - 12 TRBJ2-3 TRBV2 CASRGADHTQYF TGTGCCAGCAGGGGAGCGGACCATACGCAGTATTTT
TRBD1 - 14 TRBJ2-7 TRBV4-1 CASSHRTGDYEQYF TGCGCCAGCAGCCACAGGACAGGGGATTACGAGCAGTACTTC
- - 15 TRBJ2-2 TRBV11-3 CASSLFGEGPGELFF TGTGCCAGCAGCCTGTTCGGGGAAGGGCCGGGGGAGCTGTTTTTT
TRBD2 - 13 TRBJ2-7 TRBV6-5 CASRTGGSYEQYF TGTGCCAGCAGGACGGGAGGCTCCTACGAGCAGTACTTC
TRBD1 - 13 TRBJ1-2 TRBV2 CASLDRVSYGYTF TGTGCCAGCTTGGACAGGGTATCCTATGGCTACACCTTC
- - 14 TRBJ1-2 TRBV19 CASSFGGTPDGYTF TGTGCCAGTAGTTTCGGGGGGACCCCTGATGGCTACACCTTC
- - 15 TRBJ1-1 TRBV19 CASSIGTVMNTEAFF TGTGCCAGTAGTATAGGAACGGTTATGAACACTGAAGCTTTCTTT
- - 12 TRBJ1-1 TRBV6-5 CASRLGGTEAFF TGTGCCAGCAGACTCGGGGGCACTGAAGCTTTCTTT
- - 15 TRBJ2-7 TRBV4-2 CASSQEGQTAYEQYF TGTGCCAGCAGCCAAGAAGGACAGACCGCCTACGAGCAGTACTTC
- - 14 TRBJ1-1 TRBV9 CASSAFGEGGEAFF TGTGCCAGCAGCGCCTTTGGGGAGGGTGGTGAAGCTTTCTTT
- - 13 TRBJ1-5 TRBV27 CASSPATWQPQHF TGTGCCAGCAGCCCTGCCACTTGGCAGCCCCAGCATTTT
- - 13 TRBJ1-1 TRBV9 CASSPTARNEAFF TGTGCCAGCAGCCCGACAGCCAGAAATGAAGCTTTCTTT
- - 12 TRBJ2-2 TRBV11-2 CASKHYTGELFF TGTGCCAGCAAGCATTACACCGGGGAGCTGTTTTTT
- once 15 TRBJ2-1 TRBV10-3 CAISAGVISYNEQFF TGTGCCATCAGTGCAGGGGTGATCTCCTACAATGAGCAGTTCTTC
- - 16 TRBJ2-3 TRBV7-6 CASSLGGGRGTDTQYF TGTGCCAGCAGCTTAGGAGGGGGAAGGGGCACAGATACGCAGTATTTT
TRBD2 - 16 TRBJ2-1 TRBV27 CASSGERVAGNNEQFF TGTGCCAGCAGCGGGGAGAGGGTAGCGGGCAACAATGAGCAGTTCTTC
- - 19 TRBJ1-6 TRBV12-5 CASGLVLVPHTTYNSPLHF TGTGCTAGTGGTTTGGTACTTGTGCCCCACACTACCTATAATTCACCCCTCCACTTT
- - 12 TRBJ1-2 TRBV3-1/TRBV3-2 CASSQSEYGYTF TGTGCCAGCAGCCAGTCGGAGTATGGCTACACCTTC
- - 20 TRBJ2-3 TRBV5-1 CASSLEARLAPRTSTDTQYF TGCGCCAGCAGCTTGGAAGCGAGGCTAGCCCCGAGAACTAGCACAGATACGCAGTATTTT
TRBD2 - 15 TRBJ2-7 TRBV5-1 CASSLTSAPSYEQYF TGCGCCAGCAGCCTGACTAGCGCTCCGAGCTACGAGCAGTACTTC
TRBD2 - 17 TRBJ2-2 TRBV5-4 CASRRRSAGTSVGELFF TGTGCCAGCAGGAGGCGGAGTGCCGGGACTAGCGTCGGGGAGCTGTTTTTT
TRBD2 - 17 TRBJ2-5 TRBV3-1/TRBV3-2 CASSQRGLAGAGETQYF TGTGCCAGCAGCCAACGGGGACTAGCGGGGGCAGGGGAGACCCAGTACTTC
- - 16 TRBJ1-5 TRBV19 CASITGRGGGNQPQHF TGTGCCAGTATCACCGGGAGGGGAGGGGGCAATCAGCCCCAGCATTTT
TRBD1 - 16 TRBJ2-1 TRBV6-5 CASSSPGQVIGNEQFF TGTGCCAGCAGTTCACCGGGACAGGTGATCGGCAATGAGCAGTTCTTC
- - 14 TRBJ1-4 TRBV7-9 CASSTWGGDEKLFF TGTGCCAGCAGCACCTGGGGAGGGGATGAAAAACTGTTTTTT
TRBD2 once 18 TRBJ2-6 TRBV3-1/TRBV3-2 CASSQILAGGSGANVLTF TGTGCCAGCAGCCAGATCCTAGCGGGGGGTTCCGGGGCCAACGTCCTGACTTTC
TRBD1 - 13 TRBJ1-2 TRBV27 CASSLDRDYGYTF TGTGCCAGCAGTTTAGACAGGGACTATGGCTACACCTTC
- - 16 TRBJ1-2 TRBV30 CAWSFRDKFLSYGYTF TGTGCCTGGAGTTTCCGGGACAAATTCCTGAGCTATGGCTACACCTTC
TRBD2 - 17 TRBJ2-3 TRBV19 CASSTYRTSGGADTQYF TGTGCCAGTAGTACGTACCGCACTAGCGGGGGGGCGGATACGCAGTATTTT
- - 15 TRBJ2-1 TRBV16 CASSRLGRGIYEQFF TGTGCCAGCAGCCGACTGGGGAGGGGGATCTATGAGCAGTTCTTC
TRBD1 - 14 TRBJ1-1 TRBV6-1 CASSDQGADTEAFF TGTGCCAGCAGTGACCAGGGGGCGGACACTGAAGCTTTCTTT
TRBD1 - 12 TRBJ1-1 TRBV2 CASSDYRGKAFF TGTGCCAGCAGTGATTACAGGGGAAAAGCTTTCTTT
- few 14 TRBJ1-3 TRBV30 CAWTRGTSGNTIYF TGTGCCTGGACCCGAGGAACCTCTGGAAACACCATATATTTT
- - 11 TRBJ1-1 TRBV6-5 CASGSGTEAFF TGTGCCAGTGGATCCGGGACTGAAGCTTTCTTT
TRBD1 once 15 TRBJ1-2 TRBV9 CASSVQGTGRYGYTF TGTGCCAGCAGCGTCCAGGGGACAGGGCGCTATGGCTACACCTTC
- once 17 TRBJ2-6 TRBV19 CASSRQDGVSGANVLTF TGTGCCAGTAGTCGACAGGACGGCGTCTCTGGGGCCAACGTCCTGACTTTC
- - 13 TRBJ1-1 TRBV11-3 CASSLFRNTEAFF TGTGCCAGCAGCTTGTTTCGGAACACTGAAGCTTTCTTT
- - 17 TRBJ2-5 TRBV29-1 CSVQTRWQNRLQETQYF TGCAGCGTTCAAACCCGTTGGCAGAATCGATTACAAGAGACCCAGTACTTC
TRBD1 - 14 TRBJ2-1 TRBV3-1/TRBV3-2 CASSQASGGNEQFF TGTGCCAGCAGCCAAGCTTCAGGGGGAAATGAGCAGTTCTTC
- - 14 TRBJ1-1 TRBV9 CASSVVGRGTEAFF TGTGCCAGCAGCGTGGTAGGCAGGGGCACTGAAGCTTTCTTT
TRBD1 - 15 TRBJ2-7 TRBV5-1 CASSHSGTGSYEQYF TGCGCCAGCAGCCACTCCGGGACAGGCTCCTACGAGCAGTACTTC
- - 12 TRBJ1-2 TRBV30 CAWSLRGRGYTF TGTGCCTGGAGTCTAAGGGGCAGGGGCTACACCTTC
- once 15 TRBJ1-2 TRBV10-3 CATSAGVRSNYGYTF TGTGCCACCTCCGCGGGGGTGAGGTCTAACTATGGCTACACCTTC
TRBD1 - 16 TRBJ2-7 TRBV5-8 CASSLGTGASSYEQYF TGTGCCAGCAGCTTGGGTACAGGGGCTAGCTCCTACGAGCAGTACTTC
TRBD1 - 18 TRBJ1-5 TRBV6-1 CASSEAPPTGWTNQPQHF TGTGCCAGCAGTGAGGCCCCCCCGACAGGGTGGACGAATCAGCCCCAGCATTTT
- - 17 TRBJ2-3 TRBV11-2 CASSSRSAADPTDTQYF TGTGCCAGCAGCTCGCGGTCGGCAGCCGACCCCACAGATACGCAGTATTTT
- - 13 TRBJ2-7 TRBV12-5 CASGPNSLYEQYF TGTGCTAGTGGGCCAAACTCCCTCTACGAGCAGTACTTC